This T cell receptor beta chain came from a study of CD8+CD57+ T cells in acquired aplastic anemia. Whole-study context: Mean DNA quantity obtained from sorted CD4+ and CD8+ cells was 3 to 3.5 ug. Points from the study as a whole: Patients did not significantly differ from controls in CD8+ Simpson's diversity.

The use of genomic DNA as template underpinned the TCR beta VDJ and CDR3 profiling. In TCRdb, the reads were re-called with MiXCR into one record per CDR3 protein. The data contain 110,000 or so distinct CDR3 sequences, roughly 55% of them singletons. In regard to this clonotype: The antigen remains unidentified.

Selection for sequencing was limited to patients who had shown CD8+CD57+ cell expansion by flow cytometry. Severe acquired aplastic anemia was diagnosed in all patients. The CDR3 is made up of 11 amino acids. Germline V lookup: CDR1 SGHTA, CDR2 FQGNSA. V lost 2 bases to trimming and J lost 12 bases, with 7 bases between them. This chain joins TRBV7-2 and TRBJ1-4; D gene uncertain. The specimen was sorted CD4+, CD8+, or CD8+CD57+ T cells (not recorded which) from PBMCs. This receptor was identified in a human donor with aplastic anemia. The CDR3 bases are TGTGCCAGCAGCTTACCCGGGGAACTGTTTTTT. Amino acid sequence: CASSLPGELFF.